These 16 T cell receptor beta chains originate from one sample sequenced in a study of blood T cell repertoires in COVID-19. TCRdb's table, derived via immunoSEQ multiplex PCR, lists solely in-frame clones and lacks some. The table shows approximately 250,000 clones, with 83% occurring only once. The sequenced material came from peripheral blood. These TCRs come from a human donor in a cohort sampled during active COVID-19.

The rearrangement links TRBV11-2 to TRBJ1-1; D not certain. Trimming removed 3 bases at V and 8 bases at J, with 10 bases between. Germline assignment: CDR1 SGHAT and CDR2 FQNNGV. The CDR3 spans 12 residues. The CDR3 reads CASSLKPGEAFF. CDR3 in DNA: TGTGCCAGCAGCTTGAAGCCCGGGGAAGCTTTCTTT.

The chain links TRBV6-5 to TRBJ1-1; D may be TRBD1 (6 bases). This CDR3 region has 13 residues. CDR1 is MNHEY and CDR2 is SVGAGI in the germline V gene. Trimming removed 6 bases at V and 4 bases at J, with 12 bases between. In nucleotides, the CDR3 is TGTGCCAGCAGAAGGACAGAGGGCACTGAAGCTTTCTTT. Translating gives CASRRTEGTEAFF.

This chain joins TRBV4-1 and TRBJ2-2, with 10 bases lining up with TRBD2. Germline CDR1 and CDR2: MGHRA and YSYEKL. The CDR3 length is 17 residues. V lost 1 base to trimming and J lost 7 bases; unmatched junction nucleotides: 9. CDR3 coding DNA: TGCGCCAGCAGCCAAGGGGAAGCGGGGGGGCCTGGCGGGGAGCTGTTTTTT. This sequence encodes CASSQGEAGGPGGELFF.

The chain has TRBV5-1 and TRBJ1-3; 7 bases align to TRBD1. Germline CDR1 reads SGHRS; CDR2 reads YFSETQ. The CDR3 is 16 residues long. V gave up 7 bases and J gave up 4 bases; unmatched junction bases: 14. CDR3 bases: TGCGCCAGCCGCCGTACAGGGGCGAGGACGGGAAACACCATATATTTT. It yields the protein CASRRTGARTGNTIYF.

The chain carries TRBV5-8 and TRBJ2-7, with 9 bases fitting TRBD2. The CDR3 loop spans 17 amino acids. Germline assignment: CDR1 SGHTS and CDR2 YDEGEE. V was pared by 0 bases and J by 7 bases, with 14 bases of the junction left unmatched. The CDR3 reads CASSLGAMGLATEEQYF. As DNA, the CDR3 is TGTGCCAGCAGCTTGGGGGCCATGGGACTAGCTACGGAGGAGCAGTACTTC.

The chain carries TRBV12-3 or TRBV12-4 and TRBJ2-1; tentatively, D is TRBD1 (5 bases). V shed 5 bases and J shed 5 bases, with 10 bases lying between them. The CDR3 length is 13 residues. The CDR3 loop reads CASSRVRDNEQFF. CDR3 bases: TGTGCCAGCAGTCGGGTCAGGGACAATGAGCAGTTCTTC.

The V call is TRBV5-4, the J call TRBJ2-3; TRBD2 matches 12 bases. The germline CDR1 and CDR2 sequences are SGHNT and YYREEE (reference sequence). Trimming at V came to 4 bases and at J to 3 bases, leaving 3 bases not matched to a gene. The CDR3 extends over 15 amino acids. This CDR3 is CASSHGLAGTDTQYF. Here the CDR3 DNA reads TGTGCCAGCAGCCACGGACTAGCGGGAACAGATACGCAGTATTTT.

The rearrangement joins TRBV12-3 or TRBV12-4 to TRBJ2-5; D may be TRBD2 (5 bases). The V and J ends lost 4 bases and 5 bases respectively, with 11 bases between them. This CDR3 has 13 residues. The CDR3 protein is CASSSGSSETQYF. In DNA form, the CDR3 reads TGTGCCAGCAGTTCGGGAAGTTCGGAGACCCAGTACTTC.

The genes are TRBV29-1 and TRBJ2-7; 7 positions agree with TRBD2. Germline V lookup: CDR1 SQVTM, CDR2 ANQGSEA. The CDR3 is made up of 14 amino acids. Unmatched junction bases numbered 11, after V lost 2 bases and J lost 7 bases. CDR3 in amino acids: CSVESVGGPGEQYF. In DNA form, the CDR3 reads TGCAGCGTTGAATCGGTGGGAGGGCCGGGGGAGCAGTACTTC.

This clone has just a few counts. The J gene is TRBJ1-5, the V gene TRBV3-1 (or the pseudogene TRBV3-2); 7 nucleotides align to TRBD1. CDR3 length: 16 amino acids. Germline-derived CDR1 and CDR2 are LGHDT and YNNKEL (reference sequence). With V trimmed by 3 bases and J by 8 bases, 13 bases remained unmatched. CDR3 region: CASSQRTGALGEPQHF. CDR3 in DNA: TGTGCCAGCAGCCAGCGGACAGGAGCCCTGGGGGAGCCCCAGCATTTT.

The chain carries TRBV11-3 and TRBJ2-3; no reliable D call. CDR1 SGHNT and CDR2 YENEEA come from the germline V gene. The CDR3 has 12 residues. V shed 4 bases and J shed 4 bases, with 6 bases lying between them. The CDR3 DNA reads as TGTGCCAGCAGCTCTAGTGCAGATACGCAGTATTTT. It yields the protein CASSSSADTQYF.

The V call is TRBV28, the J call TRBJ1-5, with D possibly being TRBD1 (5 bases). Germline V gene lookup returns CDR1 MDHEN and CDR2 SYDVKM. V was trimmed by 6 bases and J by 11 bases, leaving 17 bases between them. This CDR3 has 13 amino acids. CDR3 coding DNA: TGTGCCAGCAGCCGACAGCCCTCCTTGACCCAGCATTTT. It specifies CASSRQPSLTQHF.

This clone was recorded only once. In DNA, the CDR3 is TGTGCCAGCAGTAGATCGGGGGGTGGCGAGCAGTACTTC. Protein product: CASSRSGGGEQYF. The chain has TRBV6-2 or TRBV6-3 and TRBJ2-7; TRBD2 aligns across 7 bases. V dropped 5 bases and J dropped 6; count of bases not matched to a gene: 7. CDR3 length: 13 residues. Per germline, CDR1 MNHEY and CDR2 SVGEGT.

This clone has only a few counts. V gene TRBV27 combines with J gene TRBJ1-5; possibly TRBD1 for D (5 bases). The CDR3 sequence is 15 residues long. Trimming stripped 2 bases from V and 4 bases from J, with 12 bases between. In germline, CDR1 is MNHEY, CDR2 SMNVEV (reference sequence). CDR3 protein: CASSLERRGNQPQHF. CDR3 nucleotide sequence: TGTGCCAGCAGTTTAGAGCGCCGGGGGAATCAGCCCCAGCATTTT.

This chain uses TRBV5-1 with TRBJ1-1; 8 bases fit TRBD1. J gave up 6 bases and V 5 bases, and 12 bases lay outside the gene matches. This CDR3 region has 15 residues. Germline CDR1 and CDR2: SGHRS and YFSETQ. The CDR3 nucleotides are TGCGCCAGCAGACCCGCAGGGGGCGCTTCAGCTGAAGCTTTCTTT. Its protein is CASRPAGGASAEAFF.

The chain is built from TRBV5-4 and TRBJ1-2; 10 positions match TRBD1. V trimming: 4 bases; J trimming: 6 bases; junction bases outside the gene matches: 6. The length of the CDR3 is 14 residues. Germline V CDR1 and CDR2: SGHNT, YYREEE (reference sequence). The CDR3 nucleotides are TGTGCCAGCAGCAAGGACAGGGGGGAGAATGGCTACACCTTC. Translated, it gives CASSKDRGENGYTF.